The 2 T cell receptor beta chains reported below all come from one sample, sequenced in a study of cytomegalovirus exposure and HLA in healthy donors listed by TCRdb under 2017. The library was made by the immunoSEQ multiplex PCR assay. The multiplex PCR relied on a mix of 60 forward primers for TCR Vbeta segments and 13 reverse primers for TCR Jbeta segments. The source is immuneACCESS, and TCRdb retained only in-frame sequences with V and J called. Part of the clones is not carried over; for the studies checked, unresolved V genes explain less than half of this, and the remainder is unexplained. The sample records some 140,000 clones, 80% to 85% of which are singletons. In total, the top ten clones hold roughly 1.2% of the sample. The source material was PBMCs. These receptors were collected from a male donor in good health and CMV-seropositive.

The chain carries TRBV11-2 and TRBJ2-5; D is unresolved. Between the trimmed V and J ends, which lost 0 bases and 2 bases, there was a span of 7 bases. Germline CDR1 is SGHAT and CDR2 is FQNNGV. The CDR3 totals 14 residues. CDR3 protein: CASSLDRSQETQYF. In nucleotides, the CDR3 is TGTGCCAGCAGCTTAGATCGGAGTCAAGAGACCCAGTACTTC.

The rearrangement uses TRBV2 and TRBJ2-7; maybe TRBD2 (5 bases). Looked up from germline, CDR1 is SNHLY and CDR2 is FYNNEI. The CDR3 has 12 residues. The V end lost 7 bases, the J end lost 0 bases, and 7 bases lay between the germline ends. The CDR3 reads CASNLASYEQYF. The CDR3 nucleotides read TGTGCCAGCAATCTAGCCTCCTACGAGCAGTACTTC.